The 16 T cell receptor beta chains in this list originate from one sample, sequenced in a study of T cell repertoires in cytomegalovirus infection. TCRdb re-analysed the reads in MiXCR, keeping a single row per CDR3 protein. The data hold about 830,000 distinct CDR3 sequences, with about 31% observed a single time. Their cognate antigens are unknown. Specimen: cultured CD8+ T cells from PBMCs, collected from culture after CMV antigen stimulation. Every receptor here comes from a human donor in good health (CMV status not recorded). Some clones in this sample may be carry-over from other donors' samples.

The rearrangement links TRBV5-6 to TRBJ1-2; 10 bases line up with TRBD1. The germline V gene encodes CDR1 SGHDT and CDR2 YYEEEE. J lost 4 bases, V lost 3 bases, and 12 bases had no gene match. The CDR3 extends over 17 amino acids. Here the CDR3 DNA reads TGTGCCAGCAGCTCAACCACACTGGGACAGGGGAGCTATGGCTACACCTTC. Its translation is CASSSTTLGQGSYGYTF.

The sample holds many counts of this clonotype. The chain has TRBV7-2 and TRBJ2-7; TRBD1 matches 10 bases. CDR1 SGHTA and CDR2 FQGNSA come from the germline V gene. V lost 0 bases and J lost 5; bases outside the gene matches: 7. This CDR3 has 16 residues. This chain's CDR3 is CASSLALRQGANEQYF. CDR3 DNA: TGTGCCAGCAGCTTAGCTCTAAGACAGGGGGCGAACGAGCAGTACTTC.

The chain has TRBV29-1 and TRBJ1-1, with D possibly TRBD1 on 5 matching bases. Germline-derived CDR1 and CDR2 are SQVTM and ANQGSEA. Trimming cost V 3 bases and J 6 bases, with 11 bases left between them. The CDR3 loop spans 12 amino acids. This chain's CDR3 is CSVDLGEPEAFF. The DNA for the CDR3 is TGCAGCGTTGACCTGGGGGAACCTGAAGCTTTCTTT.

CDR3 bases: TGTGCCAGCAGGGGGACGGGGGGTTCGGATGAGCAGTTCTTC. Translation: CASRGTGGSDEQFF. J is TRBJ2-1 and V is TRBV6-1, with 7 bases matching TRBD2. Trimming removed 6 bases from V and 8 bases from J; junction bases left unmatched: 10. This CDR3 has 14 amino acids. Germline-derived CDR1 and CDR2 are MNHNS and SASEGT.

This clonotype has more than one count but fewer than ten. The chain combines TRBV7-2 with TRBJ2-2; D assignment may be TRBD1 or TRBD2 (6 bases each). CDR3 length equals 17 residues. Between the trimmed V and J ends, which lost 0 bases and 4 bases, there was a span of 15 bases. Germline-derived CDR1 and CDR2 are SGHTA and FQGNSA. The CDR3 nucleotides are TGTGCCAGCAGCTTAGCTTTGGAGGGGGTAGTCACCGGGGAGCTGTTTTTT. Its translation is CASSLALEGVVTGELFF.

The chain combines TRBV7-4 with TRBJ1-2; D remains ambiguous. With 6 bases removed from V and 8 bases from J, the gap between germline ends came to 19 bases. The CDR3 has 14 amino acids. CDR1 and CDR2 (germline): SGHVT, SQSDAQ. CDR3 sequence (DNA): TGTGCCAGCAGTTCAGCCACTATGGCTACGGGCTACACCTTC. This gives the protein CASSSATMATGYTF.

This sequence joins TRBV13 and TRBJ1-3; D remains unclear. CDR3 length: 16 amino acids. Germline V lookup: CDR1 PRHDT, CDR2 FYEKMQ (reference sequence). V was cut by 5 bases and J by 0 bases, with 14 bases left in between. The DNA of the CDR3 is TGTGCCAGCAGCGAGGATTTAGGTTCCTCTGGAAACACCATATATTTT. Protein sequence: CASSEDLGSSGNTIYF.

The sample holds many counts of this clonotype. The chain carries TRBV19 and TRBJ2-4, with D tentatively TRBD1 (5 bases). Deletions cut 4 bases from V and 0 bases from J, with 10 bases between. Per the germline V gene, CDR1 is LNHDA and CDR2 is SQIVND (reference sequence). This CDR3 is built from 15 residues. The CDR3 here is CASSTTELAKNIQYF. CDR3 in DNA: TGTGCCAGTAGTACGACAGAACTAGCCAAAAACATTCAGTACTTC.

The chain couples TRBV28 to TRBJ1-1, with unresolved D. CDR1 is MDHEN and CDR2 is SYDVKM in the germline V gene. The CDR3 runs to 15 residues. The V end lost 7 bases, the J end lost 2 bases, and 17 bases lay between the germline ends. CDR3 loop: CASNSFRAANTEAFF. The CDR3 nucleotides read TGTGCCAGCAACTCTTTCCGAGCCGCCAACACTGAAGCTTTCTTT.

This clonotype was detected many times. The gene calls are TRBV7-8 and TRBJ1-1; no definite D call. V lost 5 bases, J lost 0 bases, and 13 bases lay in between. Germline V lookup: CDR1 SGHVS, CDR2 FQNEAQ. This CDR3 spans 15 amino acids. The CDR3 sequence is CASSPRRDMNTEAFF. DNA for the CDR3: TGTGCCAGCAGCCCCCGGAGAGACATGAACACTGAAGCTTTCTTT.

The rearrangement joins TRBV3-1 to TRBJ2-1; 8 bases map to TRBD1. The germline gives CDR1 LGHDT, CDR2 YNNKEL (reference sequence). Trimming took 2 bases from V and 3 from J; bases not matched to a gene: 15. The CDR3 contains 19 residues. DNA of the CDR3: TGTGCCAGCAGCCAATCCAGGGGGCACACGGGCTACCGCTACAATGAGCAGTTCTTC. Its translation is CASSQSRGHTGYRYNEQFF.

In its sample, this clonotype was seen a few times. This rearrangement joins TRBV7-6 to TRBJ1-2; no reliable D call. There are 14 residues in the CDR3. V was pared by 5 bases and J by 4 bases, with 14 bases between. From germline, CDR1 is SGHVS and CDR2 FNYEAQ. The CDR3: CASSGPQELYGYTF. The CDR3 DNA reads TGTGCCAGCAGCGGACCTCAGGAACTCTATGGCTACACCTTC.

A few counts support this clonotype. This sequence joins TRBV20-1 and TRBJ2-7; D not resolved. The CDR3 spans 15 residues. Germline CDR1 DFQATT, CDR2 SNEGSKA (reference sequence). The ends were cut back, 1 base at V and 0 bases at J, with 13 bases in the middle. The CDR3: CSARGSGKFSYEQYV. The CDR3 DNA follows: TGCAGTGCTAGAGGCTCCGGCAAATTCTCCTACGAGCAGTACGTC.

This chain joins TRBV15 and TRBJ2-3; D tentatively fits TRBD1 or TRBD2 (5 bases each). CDR1 LNHNV and CDR2 YYDKDF come from the germline V gene (reference sequence). V was trimmed by 6 bases and J by 4 bases, leaving 11 bases between them. This CDR3 is 13 amino acids long. The CDR3 DNA follows: TGTGCCACCAGAACGAGAGGGGCAGATACGCAGTATTTT. As protein: CATRTRGADTQYF. Combining the CDR3 with reference TRBV15 and TRBJ2-3 gives the whole variable domain DAMVIQNPRYQVTQFGKPVTLSCSQTLNHNVMYWYQQKSSQAPKLLFHYYDKDFNNEADTPDNFQSRRPNTSFCFLDIRSPGLGDTAMYLCATRTRGADTQYFGPGTRLTVL.

V and J are TRBV7-9 and TRBJ2-3, with 7 bases that match TRBD1. Per the germline V gene, CDR1 is SEHNR and CDR2 is FQNEAQ (reference sequence). V lost 1 base, J lost 2 bases, and 9 bases stayed unmatched. The CDR3 consists of 17 residues. The chain's CDR3 is CASSLEQGLWTTDTQYF. The CDR3, as DNA: TGTGCCAGCAGCTTAGAACAGGGGTTATGGACCACAGATACGCAGTATTTT.

This clonotype was observed at least ten times. The CDR3: CASSLTSGGADYEQYF. The CDR3 nucleotides read TGTGCCAGCAGTCTTACTAGCGGGGGGGCTGACTACGAGCAGTACTTC. The V call is TRBV7-2, the J call TRBJ2-7; 13 bases align to TRBD2. J gave up 3 bases and V 6 bases, and 8 bases lay outside the gene matches. The CDR3 has 16 amino acids. Germline V lookup: CDR1 SGHTA, CDR2 FQGNSA.